These 5 T cell receptor beta chains were sequenced from one sample in a study of blood T cell repertoires in COVID-19. Method: immunoSEQ multiplex PCR; TCRdb's copy keeps in-frame clones and lacks some. The profile shows approximately 290,000 clones, 70% to 90% of them singletons. Material for sequencing was PBMCs or T cells enriched from blood (not recorded which). The receptors shown here come from a woman in her thirties who had recovered from COVID-19.

The V gene is TRBV19, the J gene TRBJ2-1, with 12 bases aligning to TRBD2. Germline loops: CDR1 LNHDA, CDR2 SQIVND (reference sequence). The CDR3 spans 15 residues. The V segment lost 3 bases and the J segment 7 bases; nucleotides outside the gene matches: 4. CDR3 sequence (DNA): TGTGCCAGTAGTATCCTAGCGGGGGGGCTAAATGAGCAGTTCTTC. Residues: CASSILAGGLNEQFF.

This clone was observed a handful of times. The chain uses TRBV15 and TRBJ2-3; TRBD2 aligns across 11 bases. Losses at the gene ends were 3 bases for V and 0 bases for J; bases not matched to a gene: 2. The length of the CDR3 is 16 residues. Germline V lookup: CDR1 LNHNV, CDR2 YYDKDF (reference sequence). The CDR3 sequence is CATSRGLAVSTDTQYF. CDR3 nucleotides: TGTGCCACCAGCAGGGGACTAGCGGTTAGCACAGATACGCAGTATTTT.

The chain couples TRBV10-3 to TRBJ2-7; perhaps TRBD1 as D (6 bases). The CDR3 runs 12 residues. Trimming took 5 bases from V and 9 from J, leaving 14 bases between them. Germline-derived CDR1 and CDR2 are ENHRY and SYGVKD. This CDR3 reads CAISPTGPRQYF. CDR3 nucleotides: TGTGCCATCAGTCCTACAGGGCCCCGGCAGTACTTC.

Remarks on this clone: Other DNA sequences of this sample code for an identical CDR3. The chain recombines TRBV6-5 with TRBJ2-2, with 8 bases lining up with TRBD1. The CDR3 loop spans 13 amino acids. Germline V gene lookup returns CDR1 MNHEY and CDR2 SVGAGI. With V trimmed by 8 bases and J by 1 base, 0 bases remained unmatched. The DNA for the CDR3 is TGTGCCAGCGACAGGGGGAACACCGGGGAGCTGTTTTTT. Encoded protein: CASDRGNTGELFF.

CDR3 nucleotide sequence: TGTGCCAGCAGTTTATGGCTAGCGGGAGTCCCAGACTACAATGAGCAGTTCTTC. Translation: CASSLWLAGVPDYNEQFF. The chain recombines TRBV28 with TRBJ2-1, with 10 bases lining up with TRBD2. The V and J ends lost 0 bases and 3 bases, in that order; junction bases with no gene match: 8. CDR1 MDHEN and CDR2 SYDVKM come from the germline V gene. CDR3 length equals 18 residues.